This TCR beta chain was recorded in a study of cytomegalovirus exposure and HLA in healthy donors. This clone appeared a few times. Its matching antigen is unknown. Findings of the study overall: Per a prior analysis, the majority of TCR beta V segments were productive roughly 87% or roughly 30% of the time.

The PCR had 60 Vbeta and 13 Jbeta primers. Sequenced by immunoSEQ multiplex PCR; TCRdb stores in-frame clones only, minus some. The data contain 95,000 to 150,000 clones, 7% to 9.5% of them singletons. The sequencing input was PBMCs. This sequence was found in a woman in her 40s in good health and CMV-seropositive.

As DNA, the CDR3 is TGCGCCAGCAGTAAATTGGGCCAGAGCACAGATACGCAGTATTTT. Translated, it gives CASSKLGQSTDTQYF. This chain uses TRBV10-1 with TRBJ2-3, with D uncertain. This CDR3 comprises 15 residues. V shed 5 bases and J shed 0 bases, with 12 bases lying between them. Germline values: CDR1 WNHNN, CDR2 SYGVQD (reference sequence).